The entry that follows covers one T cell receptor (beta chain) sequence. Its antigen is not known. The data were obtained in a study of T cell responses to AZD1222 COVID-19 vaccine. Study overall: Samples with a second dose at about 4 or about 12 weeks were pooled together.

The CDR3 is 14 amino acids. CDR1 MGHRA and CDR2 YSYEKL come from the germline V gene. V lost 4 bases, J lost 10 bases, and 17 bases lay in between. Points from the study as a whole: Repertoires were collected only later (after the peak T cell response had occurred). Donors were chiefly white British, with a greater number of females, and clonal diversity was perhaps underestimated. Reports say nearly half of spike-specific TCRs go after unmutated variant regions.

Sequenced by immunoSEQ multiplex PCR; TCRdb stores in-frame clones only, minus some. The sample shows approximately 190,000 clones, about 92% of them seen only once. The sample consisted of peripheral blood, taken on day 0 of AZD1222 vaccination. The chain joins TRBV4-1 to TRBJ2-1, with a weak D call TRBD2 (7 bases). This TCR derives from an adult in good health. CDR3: CASSPGLGRGEQFF. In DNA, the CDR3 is TGCGCCAGCAGCCCCGGGTTGGGGAGGGGGGAGCAGTTCTTC.